This T cell receptor beta chain was identified in a study of T cell repertoires in cytomegalovirus infection (dated by TCRdb to between 2017 and 2020). For the study in its entirety: Donor HLA type was relevant to the analysis, because carriage of CMV infection together with the matching HLA type was indicated by public TCR beta signatures. Study-wide findings and limitations: In the ex vivo response, HLA-C-restricted CMV-specific TCR beta clonotypes were dominant, and in two of eight donors the single most frequent clonotype came from this HLA-C-restricted group. Carriers of CMV infection plus the relevant HLA type were discriminated by the cumulative frequency of public TCR beta family members in the study cohort and in an independent roughly 320-donor cohort.

This clonotype was seen repeatedly, ten times or more. This clone's antigen is unknown. Per-base quality was not reported, and no clone a single base away is much larger than it. The germline V and J ends show losses of 1 base and 3 bases respectively, and no gene match explains 2 bases of the junction. Taken from the germline V gene, the CDR1 and CDR2 loops are MGHDK and SYGVNS. CDR3 length: 14 amino acids, cysteine to phenylalanine. The DNA shown is the 42-base CDR3, in frame from base 1. The sample was run on an Illumina HiSeq 1500. Using fastp at Q25 and MiXCR, TCRdb reprocessed the public reads and kept productive beta chains. Identical CDR3 proteins give one entry, which carries the most common genes and DNA. The sample yields some 320,000 distinct CDR3 sequences; roughly 9.5% were counted once. The ten largest clones take up around 4.1% of the sample.

The TCR originated in a human donor in good health (CMV status not recorded). Some clones in this sample may be carry-over from other donors' samples. The V and J genes are TRBV25-1 and TRBJ2-7, with TRBD1 identical over 8 junction bases. Sequencing input: PBMCs. The CDR3 region reads CASSEWGQDYEQYF. The DNA reads TGTGCCAGCAGTGAATGGGGACAGGACTACGAGCAGTACTTC.